This T cell receptor beta chain was obtained from a study of T cells in tumors after PD-1 blockade. Overall study context: No patient had prior checkpoint blockade, systemic immunosuppression, or radiotherapy within 4 weeks. Some patients also took daily vismodegib 150 mg during anti-PD-1 treatment. Broader study findings: Some novel exhausted tumor clones appeared in pre-treatment blood, suggesting peripheral recruitment.

Template: tumor biopsy or peripheral blood genomic DNA, 616-6,004 ng per sample. On this clone: Its specificity is not known.

This CDR3 comprises 16 residues. Trimming removed 0 bases from V and 5 bases from J; junction bases left unmatched: 7. Germline CDR1 is SGDLS and CDR2 is YYNGEE. Sequenced by immunoSEQ multiplex PCR; TCRdb stores in-frame clones only, minus some. The top ten clones hold roughly 12% of a sample with around 25,000 clones, about 82% of them seen once. V and J are TRBV9 and TRBJ2-2; 7 bases agree with TRBD2. The source of this sequence is a human donor with basal cell carcinoma. The sequencing used PBMCs, collected after anti-PD-1 treatment. This CDR3 reads CASSVGGRGATGELFF. The CDR3 coding sequence is TGTGCCAGCAGCGTAGGTGGGAGGGGAGCTACCGGGGAGCTGTTTTTT.